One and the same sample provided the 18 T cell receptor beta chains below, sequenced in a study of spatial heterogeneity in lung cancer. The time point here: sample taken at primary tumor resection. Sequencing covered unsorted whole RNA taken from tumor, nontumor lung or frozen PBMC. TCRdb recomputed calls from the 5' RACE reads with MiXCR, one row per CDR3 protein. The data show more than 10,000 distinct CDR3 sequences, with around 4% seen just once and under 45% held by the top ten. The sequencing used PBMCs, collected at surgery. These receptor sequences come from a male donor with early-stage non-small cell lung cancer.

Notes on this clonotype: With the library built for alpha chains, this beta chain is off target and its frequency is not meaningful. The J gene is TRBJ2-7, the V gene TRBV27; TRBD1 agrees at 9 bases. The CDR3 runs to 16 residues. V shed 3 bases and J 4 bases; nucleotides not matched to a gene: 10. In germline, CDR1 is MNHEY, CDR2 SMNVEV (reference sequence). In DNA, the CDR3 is TGTGCCAGCAGTTTGTCTAGTACAGGGGGCGCGTACGAGCAGTACTTC. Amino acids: CASSLSSTGGAYEQYF.

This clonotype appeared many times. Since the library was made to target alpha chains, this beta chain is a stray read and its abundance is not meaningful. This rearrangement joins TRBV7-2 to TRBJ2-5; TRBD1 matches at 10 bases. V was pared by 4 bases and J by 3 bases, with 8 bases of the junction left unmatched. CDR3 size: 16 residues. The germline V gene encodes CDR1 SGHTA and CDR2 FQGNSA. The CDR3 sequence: CASSSSTTGGKETQYF. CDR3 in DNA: TGTGCCAGCAGCTCTTCCACGACAGGGGGCAAAGAGACCCAGTACTTC.

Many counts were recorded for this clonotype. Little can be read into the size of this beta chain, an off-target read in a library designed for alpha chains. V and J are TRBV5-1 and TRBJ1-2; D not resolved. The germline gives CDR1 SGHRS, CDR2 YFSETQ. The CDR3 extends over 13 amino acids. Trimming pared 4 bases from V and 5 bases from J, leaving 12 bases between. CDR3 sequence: CASSPDASYGYTF. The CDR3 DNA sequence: TGCGCCAGCAGCCCGGACGCGAGTTATGGCTACACCTTC.

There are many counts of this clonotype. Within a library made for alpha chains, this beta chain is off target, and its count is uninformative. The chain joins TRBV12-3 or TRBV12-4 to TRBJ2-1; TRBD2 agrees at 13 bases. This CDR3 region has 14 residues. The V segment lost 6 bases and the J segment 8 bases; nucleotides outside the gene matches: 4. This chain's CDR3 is CASRLAGGSDEQFF. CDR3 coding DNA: TGTGCCAGCAGACTAGCGGGAGGGTCCGATGAGCAGTTCTTC.

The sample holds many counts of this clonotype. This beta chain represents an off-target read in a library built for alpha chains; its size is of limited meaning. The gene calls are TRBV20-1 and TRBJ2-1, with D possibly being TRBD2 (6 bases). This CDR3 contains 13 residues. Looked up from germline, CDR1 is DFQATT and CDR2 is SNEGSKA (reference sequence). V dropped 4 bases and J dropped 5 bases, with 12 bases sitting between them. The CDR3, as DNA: TGCAGTGCTACCCGGGGACTTGACAATGAGCAGTTCTTC. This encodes CSATRGLDNEQFF.

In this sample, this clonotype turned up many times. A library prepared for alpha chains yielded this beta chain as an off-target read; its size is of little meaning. CDR3 nucleotides: TGTGCCAGCACCACCACCCGCGGGAGAACCTACAATGAGCAGTTCTTC. Its protein is CASTTTRGRTYNEQFF. This chain uses TRBV11-2 with TRBJ2-1; 7 bases align to TRBD2. The CDR3 has 16 amino acids. Germline CDR1 is SGHAT and CDR2 is FQNNGV. The trim removed 7 bases at V and 2 bases at J, leaving 11 bases unmatched.

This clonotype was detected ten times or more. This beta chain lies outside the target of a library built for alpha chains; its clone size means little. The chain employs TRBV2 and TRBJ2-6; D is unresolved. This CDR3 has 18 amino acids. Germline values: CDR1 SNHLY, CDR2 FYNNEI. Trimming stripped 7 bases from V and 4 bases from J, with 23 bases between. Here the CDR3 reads CASKSLSSPGGGANVLTF. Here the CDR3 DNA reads TGTGCCAGCAAGTCCCTTAGCTCCCCCGGTGGGGGGGCCAACGTCCTGACTTTC. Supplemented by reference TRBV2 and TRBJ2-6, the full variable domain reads EPEVTQTPSHQVTQMGQEVILRCVPISNHLYFYWYRQILGQKVEFLVSFYNNEISEKSEIFDDQFSVERPDGSNFTLKIRSTKLEDSAMYFCASKSLSSPGGGANVLTFGAGSRLTVL.

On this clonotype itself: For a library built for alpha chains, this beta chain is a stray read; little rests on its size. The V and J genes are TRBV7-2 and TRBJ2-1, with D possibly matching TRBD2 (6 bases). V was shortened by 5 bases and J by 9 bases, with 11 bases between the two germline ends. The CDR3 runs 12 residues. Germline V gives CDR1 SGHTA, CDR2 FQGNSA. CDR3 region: CASSPQEGEQFF. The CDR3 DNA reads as TGTGCCAGCAGCCCACAGGAGGGTGAGCAGTTCTTC. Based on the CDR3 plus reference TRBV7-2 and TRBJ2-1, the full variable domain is GAGVSQSPSNKVTEKGKDVELRCDPISGHTALYWYRQSLGQGLEFLIYFQGNSAPDKSGLPSDRFSAERTGGSVSTLTIQRTQQEDSAVYLCASSPQEGEQFFGPGTRLTVL.

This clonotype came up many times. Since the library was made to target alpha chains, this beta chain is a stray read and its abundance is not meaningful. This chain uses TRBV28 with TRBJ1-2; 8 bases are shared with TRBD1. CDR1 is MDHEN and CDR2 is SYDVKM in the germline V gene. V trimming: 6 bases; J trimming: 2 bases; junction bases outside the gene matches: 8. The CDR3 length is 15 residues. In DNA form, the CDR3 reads TGTGCCAGCAGACATTCCGACAGGGGCAACTATGGCTACACCTTC. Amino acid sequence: CASRHSDRGNYGYTF.

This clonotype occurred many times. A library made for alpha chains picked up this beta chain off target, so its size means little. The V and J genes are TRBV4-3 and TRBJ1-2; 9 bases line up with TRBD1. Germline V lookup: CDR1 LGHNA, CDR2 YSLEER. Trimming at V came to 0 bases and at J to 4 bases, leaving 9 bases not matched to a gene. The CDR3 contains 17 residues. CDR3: CASSQDHRTGEGYGYTF. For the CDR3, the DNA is TGCGCCAGCAGCCAAGATCATCGGACAGGGGAAGGCTATGGCTACACCTTC.

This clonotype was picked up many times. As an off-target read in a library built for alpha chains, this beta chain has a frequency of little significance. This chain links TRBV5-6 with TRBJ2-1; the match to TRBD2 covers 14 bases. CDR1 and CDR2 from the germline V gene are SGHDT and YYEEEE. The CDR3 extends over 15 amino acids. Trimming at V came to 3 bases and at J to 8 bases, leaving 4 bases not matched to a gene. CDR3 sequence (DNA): TGTGCCAGCAGCTGGGGACTAGCGGGAGTAGATGAGCAGTTCTTC. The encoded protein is CASSWGLAGVDEQFF.

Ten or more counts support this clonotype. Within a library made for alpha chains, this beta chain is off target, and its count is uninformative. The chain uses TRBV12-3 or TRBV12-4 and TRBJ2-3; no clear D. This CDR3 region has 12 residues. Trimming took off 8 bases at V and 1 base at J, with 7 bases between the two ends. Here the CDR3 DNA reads TGTGCCAGCTCGCCGGGCACAGATACGCAGTATTTT. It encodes CASSPGTDTQYF.

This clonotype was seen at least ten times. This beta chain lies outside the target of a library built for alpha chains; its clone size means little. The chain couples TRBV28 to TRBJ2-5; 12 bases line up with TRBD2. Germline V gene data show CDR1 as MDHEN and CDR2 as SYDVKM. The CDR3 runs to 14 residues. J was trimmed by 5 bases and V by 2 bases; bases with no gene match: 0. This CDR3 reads CASSLLAGGETQYF. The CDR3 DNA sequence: TGTGCCAGCAGTTTACTAGCGGGAGGGGAGACCCAGTACTTC.

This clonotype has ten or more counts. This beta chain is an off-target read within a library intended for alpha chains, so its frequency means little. CDR3: CAISTGAGNQPQHF. DNA for the CDR3: TGTGCCATCAGTACAGGGGCAGGCAATCAGCCCCAGCATTTT. V is TRBV10-3 and J is TRBJ1-5; 7 bases agree with TRBD1. The CDR3 covers 14 residues. Losses at the gene ends were 5 bases for V and 2 bases for J; bases not matched to a gene: 3. From germline, CDR1 is ENHRY and CDR2 SYGVKD.

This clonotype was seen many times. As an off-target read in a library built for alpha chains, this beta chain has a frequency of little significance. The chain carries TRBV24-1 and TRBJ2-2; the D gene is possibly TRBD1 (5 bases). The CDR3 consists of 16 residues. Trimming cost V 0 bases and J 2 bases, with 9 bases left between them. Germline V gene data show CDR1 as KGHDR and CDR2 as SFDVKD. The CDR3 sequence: CATSDLPGHNTGELFF. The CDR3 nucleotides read TGTGCCACCAGTGATTTGCCCGGACACAACACCGGGGAGCTGTTTTTT.

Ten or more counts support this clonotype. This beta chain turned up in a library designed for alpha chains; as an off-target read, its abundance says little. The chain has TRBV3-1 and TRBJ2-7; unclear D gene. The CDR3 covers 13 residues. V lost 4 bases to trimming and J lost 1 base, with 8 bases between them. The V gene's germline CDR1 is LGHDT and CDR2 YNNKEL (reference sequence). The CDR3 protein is CASSPSTSYEQYF. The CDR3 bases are TGTGCCAGCAGCCCCTCCACGTCCTACGAGCAGTACTTC.

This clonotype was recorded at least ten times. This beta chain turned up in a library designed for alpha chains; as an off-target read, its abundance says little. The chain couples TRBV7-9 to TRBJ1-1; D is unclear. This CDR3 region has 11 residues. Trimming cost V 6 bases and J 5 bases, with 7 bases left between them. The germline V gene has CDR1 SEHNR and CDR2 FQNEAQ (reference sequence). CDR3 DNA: TGTGCCAGCAGTCTGGGGACTGAAGCTTTCTTT. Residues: CASSLGTEAFF.

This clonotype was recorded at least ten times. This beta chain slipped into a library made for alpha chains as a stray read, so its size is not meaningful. The CDR3, as DNA: TGTGCCAGCAGTCCCCCCACCGGGACAGGGGTCTACGAGCAGTACTTC. Translated, it gives CASSPPTGTGVYEQYF. The chain is built from TRBV6-5 and TRBJ2-7; 10 nucleotides agree with TRBD1. The CDR3 is 16 residues long. Germline CDR1 MNHEY, CDR2 SVGAGI. The trim removed 5 bases at V and 3 bases at J, leaving 10 bases unmatched.